Listed below are T cell receptor beta chains from one sample, sequenced in a study of blood T cell repertoires in COVID-19. The assay was immunoSEQ multiplex PCR, and TCRdb's table has in-frame clones only and misses some. The sample holds a few hundred thousand clones, more than 75% seen once. Sequences were obtained from peripheral blood. The receptors originated from a man aged 40-49 years with acute or convalescent COVID-19. The CDR3 runs from the conserved cysteine through the conserved F or W. D genes are given only for firm matches. Clone size is stated in some rows and not others, as once, few, many or a class when expanded.

CDR3nt: TGTGCCATCAGTGAGGGGGACAGGGGGCGAGGTTTTATGGCTTTCTTT
CDR3aa: CAISEGDRGRGFMAFF
d_gene: TRBD1
j_gene: TRBJ1-1
v_gene: TRBV10-3
abundance: once

CDR3nt: TGTGCCAGCAGTTCGGCGGACAGGGGACACACTGAAGCTTTCTTT
CDR3aa: CASSSADRGHTEAFF
d_gene: TRBD1
j_gene: TRBJ1-1
v_gene: TRBV6-5
abundance: few

CDR3nt: TGCGCCAGCAGCCAACAAGCGGGGAGGACCACCGGGGAGCTGTTTTTT
CDR3aa: CASSQQAGRTTGELFF
d_gene: TRBD2
j_gene: TRBJ2-2
v_gene: TRBV4-1
abundance: NA

CDR3nt: TGTGCCAGCTCACAGACACCCCTGGGCTATGGCTACACCTTC
CDR3aa: CASSQTPLGYGYTF
d_gene: NA
j_gene: TRBJ1-2
v_gene: TRBV18
abundance: NA

CDR3nt: TGCGCCAGCATAGGACAGGGAAACAATGAGCAGTTCTTC
CDR3aa: CASIGQGNNEQFF
d_gene: TRBD1
j_gene: TRBJ2-1
v_gene: TRBV5-1
abundance: few

CDR3nt: TGTGCCAGCAGCCCTACGACAGGTTACAAAAATGAAAAACTGTTTTTT
CDR3aa: CASSPTTGYKNEKLFF
d_gene: NA
j_gene: TRBJ1-4
v_gene: TRBV11-2
abundance: few

CDR3nt: TGTGCCAGCAGCCAGACCGGGACTAGGACAGATACGCAGTATTTT
CDR3aa: CASSQTGTRTDTQYF
d_gene: TRBD2
j_gene: TRBJ2-3
v_gene: TRBV7-3
abundance: NA

CDR3nt: TGTGCCAGCAGGGACACAGGGGGTGACATTCAGTACTTC
CDR3aa: CASRDTGGDIQYF
d_gene: TRBD1
j_gene: TRBJ2-4
v_gene: TRBV6-5
abundance: NA

CDR3nt: TGTGCTAGTGGTTTGGACGACAGGGAAAGCAATCAGCCCCAGCATTTT
CDR3aa: CASGLDDRESNQPQHF
d_gene: TRBD1
j_gene: TRBJ1-5
v_gene: TRBV12-5
abundance: NA

CDR3nt: TGTGCCAGCTCACGCCCGACAGGGGGTACTGGAAACACCATATATTTT
CDR3aa: CASSRPTGGTGNTIYF
d_gene: TRBD1
j_gene: TRBJ1-3
v_gene: TRBV18
abundance: NA

CDR3nt: TGTGCCAGTAGCGGGTTAAGCTCCTACAATGAGCAGTTCTTC
CDR3aa: CASSGLSSYNEQFF
d_gene: NA
j_gene: TRBJ2-1
v_gene: TRBV19
abundance: once

CDR3nt: TGTGCCTGGAGCCCAGCCACAGGGGTCTCCTACGAGCAGTACTTC
CDR3aa: CAWSPATGVSYEQYF
d_gene: TRBD1
j_gene: TRBJ2-7
v_gene: TRBV30
abundance: NA

CDR3nt: TGTGCCAGCAGCCAAGATCCGGCTAGCGGAGCAGATACGCAGTATTTT
CDR3aa: CASSQDPASGADTQYF
d_gene: TRBD2
j_gene: TRBJ2-3
v_gene: TRBV4-2
abundance: NA

CDR3nt: TGTGCCAGCAGTATAACATCGAACACTGAAGCTTTCTTT
CDR3aa: CASSITSNTEAFF
d_gene: NA
j_gene: TRBJ1-1
v_gene: TRBV2
abundance: NA

CDR3nt: TGTGCCAGCAGTTTAGGCGGAGAAGGAAGGCAGACCCAGTACTTC
CDR3aa: CASSLGGEGRQTQYF
d_gene: NA
j_gene: TRBJ2-5
v_gene: TRBV27
abundance: NA

CDR3nt: TGTGCCAGCAGTGAATTGGCGGGGGGATACAATGAGCAGTTCTTC
CDR3aa: CASSELAGGYNEQFF
d_gene: TRBD2
j_gene: TRBJ2-1
v_gene: TRBV6-1
abundance: NA

CDR3nt: TGTGCCACCAGTGAAACGACAGGGGTTGTTGATGAGCAGTTCTTC
CDR3aa: CATSETTGVVDEQFF
d_gene: TRBD1
j_gene: TRBJ2-1
v_gene: TRBV24-1
abundance: NA

CDR3nt: TGTGCCAGCGGACGACAGGGGGCCAACGTCCTGACTTTC
CDR3aa: CASGRQGANVLTF
d_gene: NA
j_gene: TRBJ2-6
v_gene: TRBV5-6
abundance: NA

CDR3nt: TGTGCCAGTAGTATTGAAGGAGCGGGGGCCTACAATGAGCAGTTCTTC
CDR3aa: CASSIEGAGAYNEQFF
d_gene: TRBD2
j_gene: TRBJ2-1
v_gene: TRBV19
abundance: NA

CDR3nt: TGTGCCAGCTCACCACCGACAGGGTATGGCTACACCTTC
CDR3aa: CASSPPTGYGYTF
d_gene: TRBD1
j_gene: TRBJ1-2
v_gene: TRBV18
abundance: NA

CDR3nt: TGTGCCAGCTCACCAATTCCAGCGGACACAGATACGCAGTATTTT
CDR3aa: CASSPIPADTDTQYF
d_gene: NA
j_gene: TRBJ2-3
v_gene: TRBV18
abundance: NA

CDR3nt: TGTGCCAGCAGCTTAGTATGGGGGCGCACTGAAGCTTTCTTT
CDR3aa: CASSLVWGRTEAFF
d_gene: NA
j_gene: TRBJ1-1
v_gene: TRBV7-8
abundance: NA

CDR3nt: TGTGCCAGCGGTGCGGGGAGCACAGATACGCAGTATTTT
CDR3aa: CASGAGSTDTQYF
d_gene: NA
j_gene: TRBJ2-3
v_gene: TRBV9
abundance: NA

CDR3nt: TGCGCCAGCAGTGTGGTAGCGGGGACGAATGAGCAGTTCTTC
CDR3aa: CASSVVAGTNEQFF
d_gene: TRBD2
j_gene: TRBJ2-1
v_gene: TRBV5-1
abundance: NA

CDR3nt: TGCGCCAGCAGCTTGGCCATGGGGGGGGCCAATGAGCAGTTCTTC
CDR3aa: CASSLAMGGANEQFF
d_gene: NA
j_gene: TRBJ2-1
v_gene: TRBV5-1
abundance: NA

CDR3nt: TGCGCCAGCAGCTTGGTAGCGACGCCCTACAATGAGCAGTTCTTC
CDR3aa: CASSLVATPYNEQFF
d_gene: NA
j_gene: TRBJ2-1
v_gene: TRBV5-1
abundance: NA

CDR3nt: TGCAGCGTTGGAGTTCACGATGGCTACACCTTC
CDR3aa: CSVGVHDGYTF
d_gene: NA
j_gene: TRBJ1-2
v_gene: TRBV29-1
abundance: NA

CDR3nt: TGTGCCAGCAGCACAGGACAGGGCCCTTTAGCTTTCTTT
CDR3aa: CASSTGQGPLAFF
d_gene: TRBD1
j_gene: TRBJ1-1
v_gene: TRBV6-5
abundance: NA

CDR3nt: TGTGCCAGCAGTTACTCGACGGGGAACTCTGGAAACACCATATATTTT
CDR3aa: CASSYSTGNSGNTIYF
d_gene: NA
j_gene: TRBJ1-3
v_gene: TRBV6-5
abundance: NA

CDR3nt: TGTGCCAGCAGTAAAGGCAGGGGGCGAGCTAACTATGGCTACACCTTC
CDR3aa: CASSKGRGRANYGYTF
d_gene: TRBD1
j_gene: TRBJ1-2
v_gene: TRBV6-1
abundance: NA

CDR3nt: TGTGCCACCAGCTTCCAGTTAAATTCACCCCTCCACTTT
CDR3aa: CATSFQLNSPLHF
d_gene: NA
j_gene: TRBJ1-6
v_gene: TRBV15
abundance: NA

CDR3nt: TGTGCCAGCAGCTTTGGGCAGGCCGCTAGCACAGATACGCAGTATTTT
CDR3aa: CASSFGQAASTDTQYF
d_gene: NA
j_gene: TRBJ2-3
v_gene: TRBV7-2
abundance: NA

CDR3nt: TGCGCCAGCAGTCATTATCAGGTCGATAGGTTGGGGCCAAGCTCCTATAATTCACCCCTCCACTTT
CDR3aa: CASSHYQVDRLGPSSYNSPLHF
d_gene: NA
j_gene: TRBJ1-6
v_gene: TRBV23-1
abundance: NA